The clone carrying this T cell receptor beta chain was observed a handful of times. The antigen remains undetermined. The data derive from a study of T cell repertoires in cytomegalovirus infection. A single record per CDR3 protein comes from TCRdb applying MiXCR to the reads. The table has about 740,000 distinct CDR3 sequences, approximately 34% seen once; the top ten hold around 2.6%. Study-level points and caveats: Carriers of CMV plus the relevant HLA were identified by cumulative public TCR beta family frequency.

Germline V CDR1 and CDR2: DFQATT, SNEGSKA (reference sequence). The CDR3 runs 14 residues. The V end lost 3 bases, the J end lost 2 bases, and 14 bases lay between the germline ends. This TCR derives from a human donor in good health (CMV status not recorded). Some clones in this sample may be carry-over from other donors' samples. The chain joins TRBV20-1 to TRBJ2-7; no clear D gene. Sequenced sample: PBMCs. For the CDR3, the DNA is TGCAGTGCTAGCGGTGTGGGAACCGCCTACGAGCAGTACTTC. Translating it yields CSASGVGTAYEQYF.